The rows below give T cell receptor beta chains drawn from one sample of a study of human T cells and chemical hapten exposure. TCRdb reprocessed the RACE reads with MiXCR, giving one entry per CDR3 protein. The sample contains 50,000 to 70,000 distinct CDR3 sequences, around 12% of which appear only once. This sample comprised whole blood, obtained in connection with sensitization to the hapten diphenylcyclopropenone (DPC). Receptor source: a man aged 25-40 years with alopecia areata. Some clones in this sample may be carry-over from other donors' samples. Each CDR3 is given with its conserved first and last residue. Each record gives: D gene, clone size, J gene, CDR3 length, V gene, CDR3 DNA, CDR3 protein. The D gene is left open where the match is weak. Clone size is shown for a subset of rows, as once, few, many or a class of expanded clone.

d_gene: .; abundance: many; j_gene: TRBJ2-7; len: 16; v_gene: TRBV18; CDR3nt: TGTGCCAGCTCACCTATACTCGGCCAGGCGAGCGACGAGCAGTACTTC; CDR3aa: CASSPILGQASDEQYF
d_gene: TRBD1; abundance: few; j_gene: TRBJ2-1; len: 19; v_gene: TRBV18; CDR3nt: TGTGCCAGCTCACCACCGAGGACAGGGGTTTTTAGCTCCTACAATGAGCAGTTCTTC; CDR3aa: CASSPPRTGVFSSYNEQFF
d_gene: TRBD1; abundance: many; j_gene: TRBJ1-1; len: 18; v_gene: TRBV9; CDR3nt: TGTGCCAGCAGCGTAGAGGGGACAGGGGGCGAATGGGGCACTGAAGCTTTCTTT; CDR3aa: CASSVEGTGGEWGTEAFF
d_gene: .; abundance: .; j_gene: TRBJ2-7; len: 12; v_gene: TRBV12-3/TRBV12-4; CDR3nt: TGTGCCAGCAGTACTAGGTTCTACGAGCAGTACTTC; CDR3aa: CASSTRFYEQYF
d_gene: .; abundance: many; j_gene: TRBJ1-6; len: 14; v_gene: TRBV7-9; CDR3nt: TGTGCCAGCAGCTTAGGGGGGGTTAATTCACCCCTCCACTTT; CDR3aa: CASSLGGVNSPLHF
d_gene: .; abundance: many; j_gene: TRBJ1-1; len: 15; v_gene: TRBV6-5; CDR3nt: TGTGCCAGCAGTTACTCGATCCATATGAACACTGAAGCTTTCTTT; CDR3aa: CASSYSIHMNTEAFF
d_gene: .; abundance: many; j_gene: TRBJ1-1; len: 13; v_gene: TRBV7-7; CDR3nt: TGTGCTAGCAGCTTCGGGCCGAACACTGAAGCTTTCTTT; CDR3aa: CASSFGPNTEAFF
d_gene: .; abundance: .; j_gene: TRBJ1-5; len: 13; v_gene: TRBV28; CDR3nt: TGTGCGAGCGACAGGTCGTTCAATCAGCCCCAGCATTTT; CDR3aa: CASDRSFNQPQHF
d_gene: .; abundance: few; j_gene: TRBJ2-5; len: 13; v_gene: TRBV7-3; CDR3nt: TGTGCCAGCAGCCCTGGGGGAAGGGAGACCCAGTACTTC; CDR3aa: CASSPGGRETQYF
d_gene: .; abundance: .; j_gene: TRBJ2-5; len: 15; v_gene: TRBV12-3/TRBV12-4; CDR3nt: TGTGCCAGCAGAGGACGTATGGTCGTCCAAGAGACCCAGTACTTC; CDR3aa: CASRGRMVVQETQYF
d_gene: TRBD1; abundance: few; j_gene: TRBJ1-5; len: 15; v_gene: TRBV11-2; CDR3nt: TGTGCCAGCAGCTTAGCAGGGGGCTTCAATCAGCCCCAGCATTTT; CDR3aa: CASSLAGGFNQPQHF
d_gene: .; abundance: few; j_gene: TRBJ2-1; len: 11; v_gene: TRBV25-1; CDR3nt: TGTGCCAGCTTCGATTCTAATGAGCAGTTCTTC; CDR3aa: CASFDSNEQFF
d_gene: .; abundance: .; j_gene: TRBJ2-5; len: 12; v_gene: TRBV29-1; CDR3nt: TGCAGCGTCGTGGACGGCGGGGAGACCCAGTACTTC; CDR3aa: CSVVDGGETQYF
d_gene: TRBD1; abundance: many; j_gene: TRBJ2-1; len: 14; v_gene: TRBV6-4; CDR3nt: TGTGCCAGCAGTGACTCGACAGGGCCCGGTGAGCAGTTCTTC; CDR3aa: CASSDSTGPGEQFF
d_gene: .; abundance: few; j_gene: TRBJ1-3; len: 14; v_gene: TRBV9; CDR3nt: TGTGCCAGCAGCGCCGAGAGCTCTGGAAACACCATATATTTT; CDR3aa: CASSAESSGNTIYF
d_gene: TRBD1; abundance: few; j_gene: TRBJ1-1; len: 13; v_gene: TRBV25-1; CDR3nt: TGTGCCAGCAGCCCCACAGGGGTCACTGAAGCTTTCTTT; CDR3aa: CASSPTGVTEAFF
d_gene: TRBD2; abundance: many; j_gene: TRBJ2-5; len: 14; v_gene: TRBV28; CDR3nt: TGTGCCAGCAGTTTTTGGAGCGGGGAAGAGACCCAGTACTTC; CDR3aa: CASSFWSGEETQYF
d_gene: TRBD1; abundance: many; j_gene: TRBJ1-2; len: 14; v_gene: TRBV5-1; CDR3nt: TGCGCCAGCAGCCGGACAGGGTCTAACTATGGCTACACCTTC; CDR3aa: CASSRTGSNYGYTF
d_gene: .; abundance: many; j_gene: TRBJ2-1; len: 11; v_gene: TRBV6-5; CDR3nt: TGTGCCAGCAGCAAAAGGGATGAGCAGTTCTTC; CDR3aa: CASSKRDEQFF
d_gene: .; abundance: few; j_gene: TRBJ2-5; len: 12; v_gene: TRBV11-1; CDR3nt: TGTGCCAGCAGCTTACCCGGGACTTCCCAGTACTTC; CDR3aa: CASSLPGTSQYF
d_gene: TRBD2; abundance: .; j_gene: TRBJ2-5; len: 16; v_gene: TRBV11-2; CDR3nt: TGTGCCAGCAGCTTAGCGGGGGGGCCTGAACAAGAGACCCAGTACTTC; CDR3aa: CASSLAGGPEQETQYF
d_gene: .; abundance: .; j_gene: TRBJ2-3; len: 19; v_gene: TRBV28; CDR3nt: TGTGCCAGCATCCCCCTAAGAGGTGTCTCCACCCATAGCACAGATACGCAGTATTTT; CDR3aa: CASIPLRGVSTHSTDTQYF
d_gene: .; abundance: many; j_gene: TRBJ1-5; len: 13; v_gene: TRBV7-3; CDR3nt: TGTGCCAGCAGCTTAAATGCCGGTCAGCCCCAGCATTTT; CDR3aa: CASSLNAGQPQHF
d_gene: TRBD1; abundance: many; j_gene: TRBJ2-7; len: 14; v_gene: TRBV7-2; CDR3nt: TGTGCCAGCAGCTTCCGGGACAGGGACTACGAGCAGTACTTC; CDR3aa: CASSFRDRDYEQYF